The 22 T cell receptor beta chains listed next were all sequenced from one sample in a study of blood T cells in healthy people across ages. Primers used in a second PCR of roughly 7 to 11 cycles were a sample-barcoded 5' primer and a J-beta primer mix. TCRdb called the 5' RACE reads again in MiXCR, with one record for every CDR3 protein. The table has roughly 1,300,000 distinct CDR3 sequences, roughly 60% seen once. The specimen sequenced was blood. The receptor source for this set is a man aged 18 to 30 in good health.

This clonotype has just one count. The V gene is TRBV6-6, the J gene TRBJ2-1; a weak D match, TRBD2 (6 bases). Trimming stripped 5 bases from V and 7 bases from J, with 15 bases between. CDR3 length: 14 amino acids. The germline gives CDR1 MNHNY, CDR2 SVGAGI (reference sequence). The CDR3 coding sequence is TGTGCCAGCAGTGGACCTGGGACTCCGAATGAGCAGTTCTTC. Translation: CASSGPGTPNEQFF.

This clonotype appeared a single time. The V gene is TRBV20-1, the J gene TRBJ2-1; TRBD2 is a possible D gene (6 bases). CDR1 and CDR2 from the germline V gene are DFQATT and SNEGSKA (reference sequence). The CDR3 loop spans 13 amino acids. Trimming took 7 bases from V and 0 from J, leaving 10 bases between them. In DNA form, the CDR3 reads TGCAGTGTTAAAGCGGGCTCCTACAATGAGCAGTTCTTC. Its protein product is CSVKAGSYNEQFF.

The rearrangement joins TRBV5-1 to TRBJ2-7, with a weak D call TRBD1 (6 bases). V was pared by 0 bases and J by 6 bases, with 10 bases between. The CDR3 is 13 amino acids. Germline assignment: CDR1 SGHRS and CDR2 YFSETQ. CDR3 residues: CASSLAATGEQYF. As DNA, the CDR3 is TGCGCCAGCAGCTTGGCCGCGACAGGCGAGCAGTACTTC.

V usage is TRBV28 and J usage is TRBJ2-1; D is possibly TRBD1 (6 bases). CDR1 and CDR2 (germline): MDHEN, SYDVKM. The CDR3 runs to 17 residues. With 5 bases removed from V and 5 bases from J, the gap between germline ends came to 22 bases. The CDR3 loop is CASSPRRGTSKNNEQFF. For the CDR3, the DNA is TGTGCCAGCAGTCCCCGGCGTGGGACAAGCAAGAACAATGAGCAGTTCTTC.

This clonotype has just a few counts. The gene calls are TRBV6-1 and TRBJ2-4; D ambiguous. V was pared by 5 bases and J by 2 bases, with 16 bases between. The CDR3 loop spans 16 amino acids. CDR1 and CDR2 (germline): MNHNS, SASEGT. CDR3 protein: CASSPRFSGTKNIQYF. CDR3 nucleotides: TGTGCCAGCAGTCCTAGATTTTCGGGTACCAAAAACATTCAGTACTTC.

DNA for the CDR3: TGTGCCAGCTCAGGACAGGGTTCAGATACGCAGTATTTT. Protein product: CASSGQGSDTQYF. The chain carries TRBV18 and TRBJ2-3, with 8 nucleotides matching TRBD1. CDR1 is KGHSH, CDR2 LQKENI, per germline. The ends lost 5 bases at V and 4 bases at J; junction bases unmatched: 2. The CDR3 runs to 13 residues.

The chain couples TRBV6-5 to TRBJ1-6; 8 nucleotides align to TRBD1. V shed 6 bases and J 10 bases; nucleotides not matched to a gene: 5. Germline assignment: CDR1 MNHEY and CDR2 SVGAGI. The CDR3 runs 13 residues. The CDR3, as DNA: TGTGCCAGCAGGAGGACAGGGTGGTCACCCCTCCACTTT. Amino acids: CASRRTGWSPLHF.

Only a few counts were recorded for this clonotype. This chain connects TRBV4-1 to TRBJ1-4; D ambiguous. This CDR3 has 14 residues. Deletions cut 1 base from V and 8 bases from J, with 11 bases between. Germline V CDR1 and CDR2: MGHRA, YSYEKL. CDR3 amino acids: CASSQVAPGEKLFF. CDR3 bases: TGCGCCAGCAGCCAAGTTGCCCCGGGCGAAAAACTGTTTTTT.

CDR3 region: CSAEKHSSQETQYF. The CDR3 DNA sequence: TGCAGTGCAGAGAAACACAGCTCCCAAGAGACCCAGTACTTC. The genes are TRBV20-1 and TRBJ2-5, with D hard to call. The CDR3 consists of 14 residues. Looked up from germline, CDR1 is DFQATT and CDR2 is SNEGSKA (reference sequence). V lost 6 bases to trimming and J lost 1 base, with 15 bases between them.

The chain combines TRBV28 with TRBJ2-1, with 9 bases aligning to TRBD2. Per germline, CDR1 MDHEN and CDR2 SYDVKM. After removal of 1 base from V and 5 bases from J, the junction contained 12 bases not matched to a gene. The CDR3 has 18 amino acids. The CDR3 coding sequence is TGTGCCAGCAGTTTATTGTCACTAGCGGGTGCGGCCCACAATGAGCAGTTCTTC. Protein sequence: CASSLLSLAGAAHNEQFF.

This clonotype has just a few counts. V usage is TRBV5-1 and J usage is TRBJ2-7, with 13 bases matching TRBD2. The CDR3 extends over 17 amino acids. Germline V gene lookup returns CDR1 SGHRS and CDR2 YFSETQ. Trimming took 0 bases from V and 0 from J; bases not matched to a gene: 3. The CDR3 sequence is CASSLGTSGSFSYEQYF. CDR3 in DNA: TGCGCCAGCAGCTTGGGGACTAGCGGGAGCTTCTCCTACGAGCAGTACTTC.

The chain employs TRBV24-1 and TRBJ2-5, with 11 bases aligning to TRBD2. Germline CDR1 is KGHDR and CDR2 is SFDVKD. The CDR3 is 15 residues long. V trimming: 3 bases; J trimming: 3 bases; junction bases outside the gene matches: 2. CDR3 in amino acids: CATSDISGGEETQYF. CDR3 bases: TGTGCCACCAGTGATATTAGCGGGGGGGAAGAGACCCAGTACTTC.

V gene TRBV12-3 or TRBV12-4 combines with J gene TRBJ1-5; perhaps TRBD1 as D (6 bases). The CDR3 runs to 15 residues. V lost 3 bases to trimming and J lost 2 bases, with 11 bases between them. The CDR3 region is CASSFPGAGNQPQHF. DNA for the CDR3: TGTGCCAGCAGTTTCCCAGGGGCCGGCAATCAGCCCCAGCATTTT.

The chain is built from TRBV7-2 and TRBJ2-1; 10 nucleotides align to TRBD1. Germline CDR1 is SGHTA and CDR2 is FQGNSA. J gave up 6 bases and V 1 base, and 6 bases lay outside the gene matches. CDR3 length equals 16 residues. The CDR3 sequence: CASSLGHGTGVNEQFF. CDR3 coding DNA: TGTGCCAGCAGCTTAGGTCACGGGACAGGGGTCAATGAGCAGTTCTTC.

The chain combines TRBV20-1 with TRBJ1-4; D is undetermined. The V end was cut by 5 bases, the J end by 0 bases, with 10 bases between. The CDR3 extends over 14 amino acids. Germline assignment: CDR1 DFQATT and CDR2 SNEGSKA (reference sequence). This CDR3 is CSAPTGATNEKLFF. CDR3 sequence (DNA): TGCAGTGCTCCAACCGGTGCAACTAATGAAAAACTGTTTTTT.

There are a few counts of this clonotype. CDR3 region: CASQSSGGEETQYF. CDR3 nucleotides: TGTGCCAGTCAATCTAGCGGGGGGGAAGAGACCCAGTACTTC. This chain links TRBV28 with TRBJ2-5, with TRBD2 identical over 12 bases. The V and J ends lost 9 bases and 3 bases, in that order; junction bases with no gene match: 5. The CDR3 is made up of 14 amino acids. Germline loops: CDR1 MDHEN, CDR2 SYDVKM. The entire variable domain, with the rest obtained from reference TRBV28 and TRBJ2-5, is as follows: DVKVTQSSRYLVKRTGEKVFLECVQDMDHENMFWYRQDPGLGLRLIYFSYDVKMKEKGDIPEGYSVSREKKERFSLILESASTNQTSMYLCASQSSGGEETQYFGPGTRLLVL.

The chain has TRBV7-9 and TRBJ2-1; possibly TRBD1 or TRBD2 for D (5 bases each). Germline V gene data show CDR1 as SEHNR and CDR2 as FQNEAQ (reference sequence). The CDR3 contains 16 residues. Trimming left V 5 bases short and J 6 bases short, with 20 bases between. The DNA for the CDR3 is TGTGCCAGCAGCCCCAGATCGGGACGGAACTCCAATGAGCAGTTCTTC. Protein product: CASSPRSGRNSNEQFF.

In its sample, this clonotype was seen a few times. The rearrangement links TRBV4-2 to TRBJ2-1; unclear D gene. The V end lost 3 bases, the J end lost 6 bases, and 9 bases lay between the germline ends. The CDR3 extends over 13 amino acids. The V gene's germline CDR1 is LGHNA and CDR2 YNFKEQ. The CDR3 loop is CASSHLRANEQFF. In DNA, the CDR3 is TGTGCCAGCAGCCACTTAAGGGCCAATGAGCAGTTCTTC.

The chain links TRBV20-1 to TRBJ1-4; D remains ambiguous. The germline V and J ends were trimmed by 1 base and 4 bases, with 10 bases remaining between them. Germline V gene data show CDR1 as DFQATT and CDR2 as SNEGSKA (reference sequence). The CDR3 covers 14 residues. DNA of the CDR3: TGCAGTGCTAGAGTGACGGGCCATAATGAAAAACTGTTTTTT. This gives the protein CSARVTGHNEKLFF.

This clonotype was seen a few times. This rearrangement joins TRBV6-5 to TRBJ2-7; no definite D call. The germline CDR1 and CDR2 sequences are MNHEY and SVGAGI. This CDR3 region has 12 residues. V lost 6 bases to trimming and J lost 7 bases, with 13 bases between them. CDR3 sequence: CASRHGLNEQYF. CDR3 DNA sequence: TGTGCCAGCAGACACGGATTGAATGAGCAGTACTTC.

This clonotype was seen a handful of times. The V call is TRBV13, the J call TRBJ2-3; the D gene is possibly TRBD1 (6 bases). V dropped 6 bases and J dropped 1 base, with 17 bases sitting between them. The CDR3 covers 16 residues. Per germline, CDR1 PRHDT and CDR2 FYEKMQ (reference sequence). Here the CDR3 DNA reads TGTGCCAGCAGTCGGACGGTTAACAGGGGCACAGATACGCAGTATTTT. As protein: CASSRTVNRGTDTQYF.

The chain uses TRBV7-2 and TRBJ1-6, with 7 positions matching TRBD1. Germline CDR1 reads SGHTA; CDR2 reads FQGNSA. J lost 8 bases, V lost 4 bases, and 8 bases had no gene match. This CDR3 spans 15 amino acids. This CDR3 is CASSSLQGIHSPLHF. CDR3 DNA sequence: TGTGCCAGCAGCTCCTTACAGGGGATTCATTCACCCCTCCACTTT.